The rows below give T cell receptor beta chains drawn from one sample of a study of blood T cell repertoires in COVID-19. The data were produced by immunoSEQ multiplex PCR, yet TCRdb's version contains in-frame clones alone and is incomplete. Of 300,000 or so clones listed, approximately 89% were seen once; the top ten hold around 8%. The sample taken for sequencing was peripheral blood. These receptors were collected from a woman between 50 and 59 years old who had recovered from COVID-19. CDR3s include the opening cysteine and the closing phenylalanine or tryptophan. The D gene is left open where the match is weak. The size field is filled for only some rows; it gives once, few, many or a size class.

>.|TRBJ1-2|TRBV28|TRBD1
CASSRDSQVGGNTF
TGTGCCAGCAGTCGGGACAGCCAGGTGGGAGGAAATACCTTC
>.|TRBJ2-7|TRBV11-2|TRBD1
CASTAWVGGGYEQYF
TGTGCCAGCACCGCCTGGGTAGGGGGCGGCTACGAGCAGTACTTC
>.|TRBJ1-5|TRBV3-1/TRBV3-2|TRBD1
CASSQDRNQPQHF
TGTGCCAGCAGCCAGGACAGGAATCAGCCCCAGCATTTT
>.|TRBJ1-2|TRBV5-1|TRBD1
CASSADRGAGYTF
TGCGCCAGCAGCGCGGACAGGGGAGCTGGCTACACCTTC
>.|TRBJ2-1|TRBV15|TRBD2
CATSRGPSGGGNEQFF
TGTGCCACCAGCAGAGGGCCTAGCGGGGGGGGCAATGAGCAGTTCTTC
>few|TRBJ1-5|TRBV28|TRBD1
CASRADRSTINQPQHF
TGTGCCAGCAGGGCGGACAGGTCCACCATCAATCAGCCCCAGCATTTT
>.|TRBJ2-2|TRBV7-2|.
CASSSRLVPGELFF
TGTGCCAGCAGCTCGAGACTAGTTCCCGGGGAGCTGTTTTTT
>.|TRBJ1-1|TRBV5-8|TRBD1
CASSPLGQGAHTEAFF
TGTGCCAGCAGCCCCCTAGGACAGGGGGCTCACACTGAAGCTTTCTTT
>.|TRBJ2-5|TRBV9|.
CASTPDSTETQYF
TGTGCCAGCACCCCCGACTCCACGGAGACCCAGTACTTC
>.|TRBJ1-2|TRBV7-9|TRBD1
CASSSTGESGYTF
TGTGCCAGCAGCTCAACAGGGGAGTCTGGCTACACCTTC
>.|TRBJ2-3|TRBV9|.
CASSPVETSGTDTQYF
TGTGCCAGCAGCCCGGTGGAGACCAGCGGCACAGATACGCAGTATTTT
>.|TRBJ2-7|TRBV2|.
CASSEQYEQYF
TGTGCCAGCAGTGAACAGTACGAGCAGTACTTC
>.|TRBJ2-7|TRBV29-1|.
CSVGAQTYEQYF
TGCAGCGTTGGAGCCCAAACCTACGAGCAGTACTTC
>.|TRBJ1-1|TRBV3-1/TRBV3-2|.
CASSQGQMNTEAFF
TGTGCCAGCAGCCAAGGTCAGATGAACACTGAAGCTTTCTTT
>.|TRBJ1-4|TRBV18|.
CASSPRFNEKLFF
TGTGCCAGCTCACCGCGGTTTAATGAAAAACTGTTTTTT
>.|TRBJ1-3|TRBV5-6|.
CASSVTWGRSGNTIYF
TGTGCCAGCAGTGTTACGTGGGGCCGCTCTGGAAACACCATATATTTT
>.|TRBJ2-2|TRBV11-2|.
CASSLLENTGELFF
TGTGCCAGCAGCTTACTAGAGAACACCGGGGAGCTGTTTTTT
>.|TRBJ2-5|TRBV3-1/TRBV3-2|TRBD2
CASSRGLARAQYF
TGTGCCAGCAGCCGAGGACTAGCGAGGGCCCAGTACTTC
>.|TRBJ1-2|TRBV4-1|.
CASSQDLLNWVPTRETYGYTF
TGCGCCAGCAGCCAAGATCTTCTTAATTGGGTCCCCACACGGGAGACCTATGGCTACACCTTC
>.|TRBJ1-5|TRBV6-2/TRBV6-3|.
CASSQGQPQHF
TGTGCCAGCAGTCAGGGTCAGCCCCAGCATTTT
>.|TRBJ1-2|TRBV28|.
CASSSTGTGHYGYTF
TGTGCCAGCAGTTCCACAGGGACCGGTCACTATGGCTACACCTTC
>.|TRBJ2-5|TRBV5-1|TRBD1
CASSPWTGNIQETQYF
TGCGCCAGCAGCCCCTGGACAGGAAATATCCAAGAGACCCAGTACTTC
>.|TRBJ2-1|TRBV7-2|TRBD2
CASSAGGSPSYNEQFF
TGTGCCAGCAGCGCCGGCGGGAGCCCCTCCTACAATGAGCAGTTCTTC
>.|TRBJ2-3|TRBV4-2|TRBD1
CASSRTTGGIDTQYF
TGTGCCAGCAGCCGGACGACAGGGGGGATAGATACGCAGTATTTT
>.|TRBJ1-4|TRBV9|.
CASSEAPTGEKLFF
TGTGCCAGCAGCGAGGCCCCTACGGGGGAAAAACTGTTTTTT
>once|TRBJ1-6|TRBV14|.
CASSFDRLSPLHF
TGTGCCAGCAGCTTCGACAGGCTTTCACCCCTCCACTTT
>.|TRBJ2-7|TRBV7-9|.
CASSLFTGNNEQYF
TGTGCCAGCAGCTTATTCACAGGGAACAACGAGCAGTACTTC
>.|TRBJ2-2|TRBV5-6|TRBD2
CASSLWLAGGPGELFF
TGTGCCAGCAGCTTGTGGCTAGCGGGGGGGCCCGGGGAGCTGTTTTTT
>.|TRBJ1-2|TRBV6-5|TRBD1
CASTRRDSGYTF
TGTGCCAGCACTCGCCGGGACAGTGGCTACACCTTC
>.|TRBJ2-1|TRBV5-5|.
CASSLNSGNYNEQFF
TGTGCCAGCAGCTTGAATAGCGGAAATTACAATGAGCAGTTCTTC
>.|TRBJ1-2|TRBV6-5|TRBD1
CASSYGTGGTYGYTF
TGTGCCAGCAGTTACGGGACAGGGGGTACCTATGGCTACACCTTC
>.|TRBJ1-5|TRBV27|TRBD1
CASSSRIQGGGSNQPQHF
TGTGCCAGCAGTTCCCGAATACAGGGGGGGGGAAGCAATCAGCCCCAGCATTTT
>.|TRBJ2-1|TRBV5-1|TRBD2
CASSSLAGLVNEQFF
TGCGCCAGCAGCTCGCTAGCGGGCTTAGTGAATGAGCAGTTCTTC